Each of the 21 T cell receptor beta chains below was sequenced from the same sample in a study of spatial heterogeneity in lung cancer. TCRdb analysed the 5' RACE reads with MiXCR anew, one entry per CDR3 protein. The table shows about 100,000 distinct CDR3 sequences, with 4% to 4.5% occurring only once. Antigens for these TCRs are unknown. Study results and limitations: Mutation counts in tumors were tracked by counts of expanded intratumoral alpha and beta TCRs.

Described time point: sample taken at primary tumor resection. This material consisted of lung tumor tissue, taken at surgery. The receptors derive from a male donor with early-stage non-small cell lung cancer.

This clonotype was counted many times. CDR3 nucleotide sequence: TGTGCCAGCAGTGCTCCCGGGGGCTACAATGAGCAGTTCTTC. This sequence encodes CASSAPGGYNEQFF. The gene calls are TRBV6-1 and TRBJ2-1; tentative D call: TRBD2 (6 bases). CDR3 size: 14 residues. CDR1 and CDR2 (germline): MNHNS, SASEGT. Trimming stripped 4 bases from V and 3 bases from J, with 10 bases between.

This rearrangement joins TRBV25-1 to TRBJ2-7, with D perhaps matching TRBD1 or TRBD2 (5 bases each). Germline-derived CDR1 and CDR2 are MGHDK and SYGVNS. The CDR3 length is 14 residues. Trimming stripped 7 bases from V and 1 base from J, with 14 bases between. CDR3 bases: TGTGCCAGCACCGGGGCCGCCAGGTCCTACGAGCAGTACTTC. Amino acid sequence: CASTGAARSYEQYF.

The CDR3 coding sequence is TGCAGTGCCCACGCCACTAGCGGTAGGGAGACCCAGTACTTC. This encodes CSAHATSGRETQYF. V is TRBV20-1 and J is TRBJ2-5; TRBD2 agrees at 8 bases. CDR3 length equals 14 residues. J lost 5 bases, V lost 6 bases, and 11 bases had no gene match. Germline-derived CDR1 and CDR2 are DFQATT and SNEGSKA (reference sequence).

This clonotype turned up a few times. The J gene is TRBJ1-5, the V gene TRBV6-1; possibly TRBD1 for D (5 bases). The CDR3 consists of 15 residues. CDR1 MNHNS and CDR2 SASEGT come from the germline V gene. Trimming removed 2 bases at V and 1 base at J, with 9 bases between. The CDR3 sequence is CASSEYKGSNQPQHF. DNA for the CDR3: TGTGCCAGCAGTGAATATAAGGGGAGCAATCAGCCCCAGCATTTT.

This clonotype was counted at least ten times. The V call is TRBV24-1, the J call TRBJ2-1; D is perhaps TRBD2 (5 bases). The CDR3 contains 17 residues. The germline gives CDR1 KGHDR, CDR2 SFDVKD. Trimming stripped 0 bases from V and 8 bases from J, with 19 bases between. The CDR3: CATSDLMPTPSRHEQFF. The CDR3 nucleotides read TGTGCCACCAGTGATTTGATGCCCACCCCTAGCCGCCATGAGCAGTTCTTC.

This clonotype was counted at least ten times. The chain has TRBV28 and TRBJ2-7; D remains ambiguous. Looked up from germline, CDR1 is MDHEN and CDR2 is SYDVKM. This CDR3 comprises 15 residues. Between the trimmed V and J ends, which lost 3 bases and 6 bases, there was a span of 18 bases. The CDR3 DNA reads TGTGCCAGCAGTTTCTTGAGAGTGCAGCATAGCGAGCAGTACTTC. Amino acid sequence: CASSFLRVQHSEQYF.

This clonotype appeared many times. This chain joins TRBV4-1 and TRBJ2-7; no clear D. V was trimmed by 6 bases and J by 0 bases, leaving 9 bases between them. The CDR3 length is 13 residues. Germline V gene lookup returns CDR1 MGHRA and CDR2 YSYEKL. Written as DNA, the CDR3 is TGCGCCAGCAGTCTCGCCGTCTCCTACGAGCAGTACTTC. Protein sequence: CASSLAVSYEQYF.

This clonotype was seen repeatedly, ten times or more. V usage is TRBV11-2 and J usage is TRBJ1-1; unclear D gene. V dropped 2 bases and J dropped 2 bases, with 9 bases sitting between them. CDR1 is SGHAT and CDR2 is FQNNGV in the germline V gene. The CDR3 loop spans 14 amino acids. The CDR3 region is CASSLYLTNTEAFF. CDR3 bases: TGTGCCAGCAGCTTATACCTTACCAACACTGAAGCTTTCTTT. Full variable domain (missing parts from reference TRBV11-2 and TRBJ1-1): EAGVAQSPRYKIIEKRQSVAFWCNPISGHATLYWYQQILGQGPKLLIQFQNNGVVDDSQLPKDRFSAERLKGVDSTLKIQPAKLEDSAVYLCASSLYLTNTEAFFGQGTRLTVV.

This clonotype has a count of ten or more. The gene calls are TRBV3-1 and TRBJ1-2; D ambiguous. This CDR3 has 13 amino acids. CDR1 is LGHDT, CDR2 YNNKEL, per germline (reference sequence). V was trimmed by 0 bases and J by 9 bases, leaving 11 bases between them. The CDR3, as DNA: TGTGCCAGCAGCCAAGATCGCCGTGGGCGCTACACCTTC. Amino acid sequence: CASSQDRRGRYTF.

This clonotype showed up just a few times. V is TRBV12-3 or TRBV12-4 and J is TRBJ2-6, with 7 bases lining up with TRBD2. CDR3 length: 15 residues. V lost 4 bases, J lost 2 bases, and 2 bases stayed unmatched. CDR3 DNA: TGTGCCAGCAGTTGGGAGGGAACTGGGGCCAACGTCCTGACTTTC. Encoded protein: CASSWEGTGANVLTF.

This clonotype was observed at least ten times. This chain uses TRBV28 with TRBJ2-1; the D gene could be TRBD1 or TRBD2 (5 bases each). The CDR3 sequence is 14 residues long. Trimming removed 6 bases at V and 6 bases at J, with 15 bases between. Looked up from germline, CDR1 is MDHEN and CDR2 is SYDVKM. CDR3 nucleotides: TGTGCCAGCAGCATGCCGGGACCGCGCAATGAGCAGTTCTTC. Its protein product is CASSMPGPRNEQFF.

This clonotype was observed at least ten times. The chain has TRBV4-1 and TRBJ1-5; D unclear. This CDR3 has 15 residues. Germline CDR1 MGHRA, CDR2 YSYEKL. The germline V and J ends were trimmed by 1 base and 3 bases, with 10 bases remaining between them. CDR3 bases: TGCGCCAGCAGCCAAGCGTTGGAGCTCAATCAGCCCCAGCATTTT. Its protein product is CASSQALELNQPQHF.

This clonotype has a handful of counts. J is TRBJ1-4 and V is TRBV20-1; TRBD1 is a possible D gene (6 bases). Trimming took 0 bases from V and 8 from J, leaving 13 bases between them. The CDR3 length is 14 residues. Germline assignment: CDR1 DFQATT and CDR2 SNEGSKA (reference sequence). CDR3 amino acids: CSAREGQREEKLFF. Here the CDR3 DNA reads TGCAGTGCTAGAGAAGGACAGCGAGAAGAAAAACTGTTTTTT.

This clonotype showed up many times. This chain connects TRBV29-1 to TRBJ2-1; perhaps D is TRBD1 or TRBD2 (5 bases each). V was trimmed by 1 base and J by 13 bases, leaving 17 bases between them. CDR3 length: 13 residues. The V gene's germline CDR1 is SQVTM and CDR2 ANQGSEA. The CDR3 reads CSVEGSRDGGQFF. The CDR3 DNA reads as TGCAGCGTTGAAGGCTCTCGGGACGGAGGACAGTTCTTC.

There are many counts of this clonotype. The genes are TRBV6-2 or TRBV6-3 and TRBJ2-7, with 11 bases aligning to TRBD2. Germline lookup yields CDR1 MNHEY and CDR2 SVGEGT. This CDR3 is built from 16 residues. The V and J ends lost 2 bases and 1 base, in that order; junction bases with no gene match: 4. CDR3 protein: CASSYRLAGLSYEQYF. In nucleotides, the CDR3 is TGTGCCAGCAGTTACCGACTAGCGGGGCTATCCTACGAGCAGTACTTC.

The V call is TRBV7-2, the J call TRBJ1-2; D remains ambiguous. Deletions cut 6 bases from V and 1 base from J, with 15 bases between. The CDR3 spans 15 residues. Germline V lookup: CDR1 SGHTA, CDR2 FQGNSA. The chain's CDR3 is CASSRGGDLNYGYTF. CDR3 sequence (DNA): TGTGCCAGCAGTCGCGGCGGCGACCTTAACTATGGCTACACCTTC.

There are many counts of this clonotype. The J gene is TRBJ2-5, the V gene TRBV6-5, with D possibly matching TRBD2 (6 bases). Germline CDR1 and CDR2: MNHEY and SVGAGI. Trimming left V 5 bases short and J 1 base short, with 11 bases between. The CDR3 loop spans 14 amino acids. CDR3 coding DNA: TGTGCCAGCAGTCTCGGGAGCCTCCAAGAGACCCAGTACTTC. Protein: CASSLGSLQETQYF.

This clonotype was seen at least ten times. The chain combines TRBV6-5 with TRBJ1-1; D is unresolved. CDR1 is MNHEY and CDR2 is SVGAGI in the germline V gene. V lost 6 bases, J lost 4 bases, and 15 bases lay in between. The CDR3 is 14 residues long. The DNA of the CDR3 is TGTGCCAGCAGCGAGACACTAATAGGCACTGAAGCTTTCTTT. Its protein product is CASSETLIGTEAFF.

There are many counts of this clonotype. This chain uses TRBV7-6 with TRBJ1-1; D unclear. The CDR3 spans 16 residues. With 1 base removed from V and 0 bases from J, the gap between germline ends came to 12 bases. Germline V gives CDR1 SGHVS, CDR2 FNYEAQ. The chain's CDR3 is CASSLDLEGMNTEAFF. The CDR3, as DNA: TGTGCCAGCAGCTTAGATTTAGAGGGTATGAACACTGAAGCTTTCTTT.

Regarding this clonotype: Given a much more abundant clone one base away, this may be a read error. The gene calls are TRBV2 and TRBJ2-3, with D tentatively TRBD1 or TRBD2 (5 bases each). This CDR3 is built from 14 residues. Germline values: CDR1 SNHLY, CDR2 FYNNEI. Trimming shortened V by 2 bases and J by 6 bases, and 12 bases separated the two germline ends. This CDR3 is CASSEKRAGDTQYF. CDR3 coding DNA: TGTGCCAGCAGTGAAAAGAGGGCAGGGGATACGCAGTATTTT.

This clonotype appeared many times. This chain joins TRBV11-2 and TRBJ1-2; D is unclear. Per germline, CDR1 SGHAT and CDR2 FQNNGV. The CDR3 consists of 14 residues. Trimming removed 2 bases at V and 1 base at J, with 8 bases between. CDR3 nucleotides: TGTGCCAGCAGCTTAAATGAGGTTAACTATGGCTACACCTTC. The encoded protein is CASSLNEVNYGYTF.